Listed below are T cell receptor beta chains from one sample, sequenced in a study of Tregs in tolerant kidney transplant recipients. Sequencing was performed with immunoSEQ multiplex PCR; in TCRdb, only in-frame clones are kept and a portion is missing. The table has 200,000 to 300,000 clones, around 81% seen once; the top ten hold about 0.64%. The sample comprised CD4+ T cells from blood. These receptors were taken from a human donor in good health. The conserved cysteine and the conserved F or W are not part of the CDR3 here. A D gene is named only where the DNA matches it firmly.

cdr3_aa: ASSEAQGWAF
v_call: TRBV2
d_call: TRBD1

cdr3_aa: ASSVGGYVTEAF
v_call: TRBV6-1
d_call: -

cdr3_aa: ASSLQGFGQPQH
v_call: TRBV5-8
d_call: -

cdr3_aa: ASSLSGTGGHEQY
v_call: TRBV6-5
d_call: TRBD1

cdr3_aa: ASSPADATNEKLF
v_call: TRBV4-1
d_call: -

cdr3_aa: ASSVTSNTEAF
v_call: TRBV2
d_call: -

cdr3_aa: ASSYHFGTFYEQY
v_call: TRBV6-5
d_call: -

cdr3_aa: ASSFQESTEAF
v_call: TRBV11-3
d_call: -

cdr3_aa: ASSLMASGGIDTQY
v_call: TRBV7-3
d_call: TRBD2

cdr3_aa: ASRKLAGLGNEQF
v_call: TRBV2
d_call: TRBD2

cdr3_aa: ASSFRDSHRDTQY
v_call: TRBV5-1
d_call: TRBD1